Ten or more counts support the clone carrying this TCR beta chain. What it recognizes is unknown. This sample stems from a study of early T cells in non-severe SARS-CoV-2 infection. Background on the study: Bulk RNA from unsorted whole blood was sequenced; chains were unpaired. Regarding the study as a whole: Matching results from VDJdb favored anti-spike CD8 responses, leaving private and CD4 specificities undetected.

V shed 5 bases and J 4 bases; nucleotides not matched to a gene: 12. Germline assignment: CDR1 SGHKS and CDR2 YYEKEE (reference sequence). The CDR3 length is 15 residues. Individual cDNA molecules were tagged with unique molecular identifiers, the study reported. One entry per CDR3 protein results from TCRdb running MiXCR on the 5' RACE reads. The profile shows more than 75,000 distinct CDR3 sequences, around 15% of them singletons. The genes are TRBV5-5 and TRBJ2-7; 7 bases map to TRBD1. This receptor was identified in an adult who was a healthcare worker with PCR-confirmed SARS-CoV-2 infection or an uninfected control (not recorded which). Sequencing was carried out using whole blood. The CDR3 DNA reads TGTGCCAGCAGTTTTCAACAGGGGTACAGGTACGAGCAGTACTTC. Translation gives CASSFQQGYRYEQYF.